This record concerns one TCR beta chain sequence. The antigen is not known. The data belong to a study of T cells in Graves' hyperthyroidism and ophthalmopathy. Study findings and constraints: Blood samples included most of the expanded thyroid clonotypes exceeding 0.001.

CDR3 length: 12 residues. Per the germline V gene, CDR1 is MNHNS and CDR2 is SASEGT. Trimming took off 6 bases at V and 4 bases at J, with 7 bases between the two ends. Researchers amplified the TCR beta CDR3 regions from RNA transcripts. During a first-round RT-PCR of the TCR CDR3, the HTBI primer set was used. TCRdb reprocessed the multiplex PCR reads via MiXCR and lists one record per CDR3 protein. In the table there are about 530,000 distinct CDR3 sequences, roughly 18% of which are singletons. This chain links TRBV6-1 with TRBJ1-3; no reliable D call. The sequence came from a woman aged 18 to 35 with Graves' ophthalmopathy. Sample: blood. The DNA of the CDR3 is TGTGCCAGCAGAAAGGTGGGAAACACCATATATTTT. It is translated as CASRKVGNTIYF.